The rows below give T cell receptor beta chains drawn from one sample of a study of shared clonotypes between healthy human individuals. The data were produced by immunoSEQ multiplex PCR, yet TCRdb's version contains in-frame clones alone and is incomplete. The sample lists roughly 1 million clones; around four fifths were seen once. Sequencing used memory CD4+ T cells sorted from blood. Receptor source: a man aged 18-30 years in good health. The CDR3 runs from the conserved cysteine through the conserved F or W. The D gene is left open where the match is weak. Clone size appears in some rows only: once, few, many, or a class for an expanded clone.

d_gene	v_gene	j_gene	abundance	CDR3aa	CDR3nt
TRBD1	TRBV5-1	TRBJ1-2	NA	CASSYSGQGLNYGYTF	TGCGCCAGCAGCTACTCGGGACAGGGACTCAACTATGGCTACACCTTC
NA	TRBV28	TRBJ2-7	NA	CASSDGAGAREQYF	TGTGCCAGCAGCGACGGCGCGGGGGCGCGGGAGCAGTACTTC
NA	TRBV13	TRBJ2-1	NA	CASSSPVVSNEQFF	TGTGCCAGCAGTTCTCCGGTAGTCTCGAATGAGCAGTTCTTC
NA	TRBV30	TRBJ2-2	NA	CAWRLKGGELFF	TGTGCCTGGAGGTTGAAGGGCGGGGAGCTGTTTTTT
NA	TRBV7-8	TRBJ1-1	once	CASSLVPGNTEAFF	TGTGCCAGCAGCTTAGTCCCTGGGAACACTGAAGCTTTCTTT
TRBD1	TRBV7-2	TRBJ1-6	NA	CASSSRQGRYNSPLHF	TGTGCCAGCAGCTCACGACAGGGTCGATATAATTCACCCCTCCACTTT
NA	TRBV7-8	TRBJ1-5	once	CASSQRGPQHF	TGTGCCAGCAGCCAACGAGGGCCCCAGCATTTT
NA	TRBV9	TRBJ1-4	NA	CASSVESGEKLFF	TGTGCCAGCAGCGTAGAGTCAGGTGAAAAACTGTTTTTT
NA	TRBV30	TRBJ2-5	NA	CAWRVLGRNQETQYF	TGTGCCTGGAGAGTACTTGGACGGAACCAAGAGACCCAGTACTTC
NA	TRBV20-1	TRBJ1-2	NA	CSAALLVGYTF	TGCAGTGCTGCGCTACTAGTTGGCTACACCTTC
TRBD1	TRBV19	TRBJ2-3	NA	CASSGTVTDTQYF	TGTGCCAGTAGCGGGACAGTCACAGATACGCAGTATTTT
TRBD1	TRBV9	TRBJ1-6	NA	CASSAETTGVGYSPLHF	TGTGCCAGCAGCGCAGAGACCACAGGGGTCGGTTATTCACCCCTCCACTTT
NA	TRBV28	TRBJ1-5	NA	CASSLGGGGNQPQHF	TGTGCCAGCAGTTTAGGGGGGGGAGGCAATCAGCCCCAGCATTTT
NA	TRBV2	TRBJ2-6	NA	CASRGSYSGANVLTF	TGTGCCAGCAGGGGCAGCTACTCTGGGGCCAACGTCCTGACTTTC
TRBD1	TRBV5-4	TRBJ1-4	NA	CASGTTGDTNEKLFF	TGTGCCAGCGGCACAACAGGGGATACTAATGAAAAACTGTTTTTT
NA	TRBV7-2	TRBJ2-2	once	CASSLSSGAGELFF	TGTGCCAGCAGCTTAAGTTCAGGGGCCGGGGAGCTGTTTTTT
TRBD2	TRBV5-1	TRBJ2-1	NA	CASSLTLAGAQALYNEQFF	TGCGCCAGCAGCTTGACACTAGCGGGAGCCCAGGCCCTATACAATGAGCAGTTCTTC
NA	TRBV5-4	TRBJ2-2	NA	CASSLGPGGNTGELFF	TGTGCCAGCAGCTTAGGTCCAGGAGGGAACACCGGGGAGCTGTTTTTT
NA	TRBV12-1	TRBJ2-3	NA	CASSSLPLSGSTNTQYF	TGTGCCAGCAGCTCCCTTCCACTTAGCGGGAGTACGAATACGCAGTATTTT
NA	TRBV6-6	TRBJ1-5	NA	CASSYEGGSNQPQHF	TGTGCCAGCAGTTACGAGGGGGGTAGCAATCAGCCCCAGCATTTT